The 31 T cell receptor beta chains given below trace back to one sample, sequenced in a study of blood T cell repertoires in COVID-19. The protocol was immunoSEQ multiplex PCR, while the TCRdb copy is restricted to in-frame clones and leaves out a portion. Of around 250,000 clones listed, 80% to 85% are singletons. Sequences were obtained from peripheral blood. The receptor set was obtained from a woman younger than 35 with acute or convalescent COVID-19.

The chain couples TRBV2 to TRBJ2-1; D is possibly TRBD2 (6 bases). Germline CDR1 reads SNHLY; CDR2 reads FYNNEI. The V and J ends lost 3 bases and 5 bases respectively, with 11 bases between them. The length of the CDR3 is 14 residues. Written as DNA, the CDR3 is TGTGCCAGCAGTGAGGAGCTAGCGCACAATGAGCAGTTCTTC. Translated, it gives CASSEELAHNEQFF. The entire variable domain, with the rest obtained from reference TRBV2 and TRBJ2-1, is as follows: EPEVTQTPSHQVTQMGQEVILRCVPISNHLYFYWYRQILGQKVEFLVSFYNNEISEKSEIFDDQFSVERPDGSNFTLKIRSTKLEDSAMYFCASSEELAHNEQFFGPGTRLTVL.

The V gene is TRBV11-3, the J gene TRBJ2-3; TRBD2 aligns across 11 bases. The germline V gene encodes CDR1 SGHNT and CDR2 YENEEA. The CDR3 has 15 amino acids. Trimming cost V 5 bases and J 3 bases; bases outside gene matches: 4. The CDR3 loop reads CASSLIAGGTDTQYF. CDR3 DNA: TGTGCCAGCAGCCTAATAGCGGGAGGGACAGATACGCAGTATTTT.

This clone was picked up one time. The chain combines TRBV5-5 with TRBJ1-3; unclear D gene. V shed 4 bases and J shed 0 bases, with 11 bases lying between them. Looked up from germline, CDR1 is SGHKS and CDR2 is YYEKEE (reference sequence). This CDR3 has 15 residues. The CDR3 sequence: CASSPDRHSGNTIYF. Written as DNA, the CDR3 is TGTGCCAGCAGCCCTGACCGACACTCTGGAAACACCATATATTTT.

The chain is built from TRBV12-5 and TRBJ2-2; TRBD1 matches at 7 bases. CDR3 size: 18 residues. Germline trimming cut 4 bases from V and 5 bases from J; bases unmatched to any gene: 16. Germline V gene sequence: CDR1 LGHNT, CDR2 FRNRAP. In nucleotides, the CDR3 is TGTGCTAGTGGTTCCAATCCGACAGGGCGAGGGGGAACCGGGGAGCTGTTTTTT. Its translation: CASGSNPTGRGGTGELFF.

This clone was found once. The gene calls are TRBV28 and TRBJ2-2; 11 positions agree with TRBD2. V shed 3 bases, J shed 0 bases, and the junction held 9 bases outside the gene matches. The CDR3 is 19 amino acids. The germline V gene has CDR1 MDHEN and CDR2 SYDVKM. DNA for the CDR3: TGTGCCAGCAGTTTCTGGCTAGCGGGAGGTACCGCGAACACCGGGGAGCTGTTTTTT. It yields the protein CASSFWLAGGTANTGELFF.

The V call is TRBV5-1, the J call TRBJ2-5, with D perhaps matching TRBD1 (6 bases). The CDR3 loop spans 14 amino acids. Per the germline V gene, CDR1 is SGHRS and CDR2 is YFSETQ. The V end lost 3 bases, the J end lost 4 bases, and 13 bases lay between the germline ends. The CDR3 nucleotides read TGCGCCAGCAGCTACACAGGGCCCGTAGAGACCCAGTACTTC. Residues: CASSYTGPVETQYF.

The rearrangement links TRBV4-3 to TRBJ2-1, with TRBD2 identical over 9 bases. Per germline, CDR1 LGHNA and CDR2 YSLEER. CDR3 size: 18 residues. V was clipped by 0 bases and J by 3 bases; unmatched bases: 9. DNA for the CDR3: TGCGCCAGCAGCCAAGAGGCTAGCGGGATATTCCACTACAATGAGCAGTTCTTC. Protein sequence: CASSQEASGIFHYNEQFF.

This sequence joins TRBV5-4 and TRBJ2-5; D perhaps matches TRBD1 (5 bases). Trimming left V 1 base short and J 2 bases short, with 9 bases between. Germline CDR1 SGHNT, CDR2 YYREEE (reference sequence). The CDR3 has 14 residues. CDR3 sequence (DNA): TGTGCCAGCAGCTTGCAGGGAAGTCAAGAGACCCAGTACTTC. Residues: CASSLQGSQETQYF.

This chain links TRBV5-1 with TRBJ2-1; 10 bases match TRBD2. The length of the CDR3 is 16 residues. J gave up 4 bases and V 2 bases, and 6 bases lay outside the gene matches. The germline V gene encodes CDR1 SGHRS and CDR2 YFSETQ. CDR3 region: CASSFTPSGGYNEQFF. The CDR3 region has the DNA TGCGCCAGCAGCTTCACCCCTAGCGGGGGTTACAATGAGCAGTTCTTC.

CDR3 region: CASSPGTRRGNQPQHF. The CDR3 DNA reads as TGTGCCAGCTCACCCGGGACACGCAGGGGCAATCAGCCCCAGCATTTT. This chain joins TRBV18 and TRBJ1-5; D may be TRBD1 (6 bases). CDR3 size: 16 residues. V lost 3 bases, J lost 2 bases, and 14 bases lay in between. The germline V gene has CDR1 KGHSH and CDR2 LQKENI.

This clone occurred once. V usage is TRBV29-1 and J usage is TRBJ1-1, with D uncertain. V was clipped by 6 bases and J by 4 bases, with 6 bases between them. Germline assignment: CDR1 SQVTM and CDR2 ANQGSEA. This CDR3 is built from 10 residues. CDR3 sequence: CSVDFTEAFF. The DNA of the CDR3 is TGCAGCGTCGACTTCACTGAAGCTTTCTTT.

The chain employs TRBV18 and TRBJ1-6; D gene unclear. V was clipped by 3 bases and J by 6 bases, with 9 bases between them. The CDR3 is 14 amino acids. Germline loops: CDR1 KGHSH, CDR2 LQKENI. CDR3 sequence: CASSPGGFNSPLHF. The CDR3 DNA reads TGTGCCAGCTCACCCGGAGGGTTTAATTCACCCCTCCACTTT.

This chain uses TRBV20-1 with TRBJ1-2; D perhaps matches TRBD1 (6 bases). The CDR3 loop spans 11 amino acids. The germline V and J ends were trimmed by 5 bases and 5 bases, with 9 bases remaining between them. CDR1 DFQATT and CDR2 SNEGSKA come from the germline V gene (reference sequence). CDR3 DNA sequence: TGCAGTGCTGGCACAGGGTATGGCTACACCTTC. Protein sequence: CSAGTGYGYTF.

The CDR3 bases are TGTGCCAGCAGATCGAACGCCGGGACAATGGGGAATCAGCCCCAGCATTTT. Its translation is CASRSNAGTMGNQPQHF. This chain connects TRBV27 to TRBJ1-5, with D possibly TRBD1 on 6 matching bases. Germline CDR1 and CDR2: MNHEY and SMNVEV (reference sequence). The length of the CDR3 is 17 residues. Trimming removed 6 bases from V and 4 bases from J, with 22 bases in between.

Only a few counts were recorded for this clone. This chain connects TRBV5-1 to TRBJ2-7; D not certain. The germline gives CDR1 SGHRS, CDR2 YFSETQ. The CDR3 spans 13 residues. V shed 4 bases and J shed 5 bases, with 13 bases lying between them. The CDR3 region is CASSDWPQDEQYF. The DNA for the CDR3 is TGCGCCAGCAGCGATTGGCCCCAGGACGAGCAGTACTTC. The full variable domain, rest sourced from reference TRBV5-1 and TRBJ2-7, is KAGVTQTPRYLIKTRGQQVTLSCSPISGHRSVSWYQQTPGQGLQFLFEYFSETQRNKGNFPGRFSGRQFSNSRSEMNVSTLELGDSALYLCASSDWPQDEQYFGPGTRLTVT.

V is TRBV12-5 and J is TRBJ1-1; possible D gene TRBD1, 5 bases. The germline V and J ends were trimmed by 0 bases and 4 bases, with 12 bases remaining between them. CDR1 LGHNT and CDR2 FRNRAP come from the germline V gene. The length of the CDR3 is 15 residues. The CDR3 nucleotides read TGTGCTAGTGGTTTGGTACCAGGGAAGGGCACTGAAGCTTTCTTT. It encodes CASGLVPGKGTEAFF.

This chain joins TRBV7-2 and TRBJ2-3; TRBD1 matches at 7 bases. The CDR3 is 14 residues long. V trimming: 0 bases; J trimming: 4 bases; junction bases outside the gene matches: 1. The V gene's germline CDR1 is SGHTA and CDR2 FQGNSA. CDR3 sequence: CASSLAGGSDTQYF. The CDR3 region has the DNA TGTGCCAGCAGCTTAGCAGGGGGCTCAGATACGCAGTATTTT.

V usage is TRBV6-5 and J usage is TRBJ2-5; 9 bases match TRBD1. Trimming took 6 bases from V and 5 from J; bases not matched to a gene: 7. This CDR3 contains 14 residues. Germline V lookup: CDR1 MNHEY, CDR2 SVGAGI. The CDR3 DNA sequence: TGTGCCAGCAGCTGGACAGGGGTTCAGGAGACCCAGTACTTC. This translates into CASSWTGVQETQYF.

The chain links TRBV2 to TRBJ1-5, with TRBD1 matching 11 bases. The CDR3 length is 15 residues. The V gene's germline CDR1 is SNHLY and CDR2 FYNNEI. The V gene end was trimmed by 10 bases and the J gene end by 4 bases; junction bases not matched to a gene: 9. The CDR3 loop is CATALDRGQNQPQHF. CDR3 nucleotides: TGTGCCACCGCCCTGGACAGGGGGCAGAATCAGCCCCAGCATTTT.

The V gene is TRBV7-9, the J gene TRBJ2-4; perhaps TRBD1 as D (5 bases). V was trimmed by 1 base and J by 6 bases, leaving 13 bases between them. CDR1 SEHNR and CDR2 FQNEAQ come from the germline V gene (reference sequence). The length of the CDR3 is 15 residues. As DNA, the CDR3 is TGTGCCAGCAGCTTAGGGCAGACAGTAGGAAACATTCAGTACTTC. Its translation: CASSLGQTVGNIQYF.

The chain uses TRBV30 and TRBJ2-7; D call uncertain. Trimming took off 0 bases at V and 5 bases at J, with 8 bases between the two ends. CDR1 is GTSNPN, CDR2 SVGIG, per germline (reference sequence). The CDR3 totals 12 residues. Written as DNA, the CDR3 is TGTGCCTGGAGTGTCCAGGCCCACGAGCAGTACTTC. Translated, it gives CAWSVQAHEQYF.

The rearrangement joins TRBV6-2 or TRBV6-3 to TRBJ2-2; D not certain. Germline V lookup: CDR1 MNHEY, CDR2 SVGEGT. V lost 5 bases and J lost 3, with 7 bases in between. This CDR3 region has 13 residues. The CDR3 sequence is CASSRTDTGELFF. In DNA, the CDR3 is TGTGCCAGCAGTCGCACTGACACCGGGGAGCTGTTTTTT.

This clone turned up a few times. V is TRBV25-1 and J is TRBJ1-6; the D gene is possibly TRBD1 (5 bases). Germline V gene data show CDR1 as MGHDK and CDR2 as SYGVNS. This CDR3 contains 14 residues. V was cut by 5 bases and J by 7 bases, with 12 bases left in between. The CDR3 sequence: CASSQGAENSPLHF. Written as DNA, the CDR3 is TGTGCCAGCAGTCAGGGCGCCGAGAATTCACCCCTCCACTTT.

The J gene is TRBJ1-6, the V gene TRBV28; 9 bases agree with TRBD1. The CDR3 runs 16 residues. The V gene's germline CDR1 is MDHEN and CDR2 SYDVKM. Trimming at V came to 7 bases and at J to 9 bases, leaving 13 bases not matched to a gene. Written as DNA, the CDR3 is TGTGCCAGCATCCCTCGTTGGGCGGGACAGGGTTCACCCCTCCACTTT. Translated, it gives CASIPRWAGQGSPLHF.

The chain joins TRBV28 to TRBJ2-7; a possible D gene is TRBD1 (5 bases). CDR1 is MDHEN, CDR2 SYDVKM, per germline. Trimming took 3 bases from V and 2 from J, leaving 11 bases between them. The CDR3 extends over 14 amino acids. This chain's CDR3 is CASSLTTATYEQYF. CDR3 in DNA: TGTGCCAGCAGTTTGACGACAGCAACCTACGAGCAGTACTTC.

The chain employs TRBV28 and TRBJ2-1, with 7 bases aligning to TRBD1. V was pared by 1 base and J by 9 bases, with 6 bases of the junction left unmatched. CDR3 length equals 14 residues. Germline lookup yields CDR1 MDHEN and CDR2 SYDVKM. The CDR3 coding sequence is TGTGCCAGCAGTTTATTTACGACAGGGAGTGAGCAGTTCTTC. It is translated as CASSLFTTGSEQFF.

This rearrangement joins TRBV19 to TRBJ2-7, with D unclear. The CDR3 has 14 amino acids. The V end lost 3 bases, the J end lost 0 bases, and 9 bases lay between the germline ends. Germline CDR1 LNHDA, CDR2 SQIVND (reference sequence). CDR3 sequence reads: CASSIGKHSYEQYF. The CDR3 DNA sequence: TGTGCCAGTAGTATTGGTAAACACTCCTACGAGCAGTACTTC.

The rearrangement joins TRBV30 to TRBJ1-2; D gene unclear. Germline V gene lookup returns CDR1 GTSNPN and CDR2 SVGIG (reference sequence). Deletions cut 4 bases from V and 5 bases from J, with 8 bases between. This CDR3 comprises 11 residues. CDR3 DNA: TGTGCCTGGACAGTTGGTTATGGCTACACCTTC. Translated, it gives CAWTVGYGYTF.

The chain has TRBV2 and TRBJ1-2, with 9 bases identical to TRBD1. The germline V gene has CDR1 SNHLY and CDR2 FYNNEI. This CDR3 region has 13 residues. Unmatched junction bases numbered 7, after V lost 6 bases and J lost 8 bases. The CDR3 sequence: CASSRDRDVGYTF. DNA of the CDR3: TGTGCCAGCAGCCGGGACAGGGATGTCGGCTACACCTTC.

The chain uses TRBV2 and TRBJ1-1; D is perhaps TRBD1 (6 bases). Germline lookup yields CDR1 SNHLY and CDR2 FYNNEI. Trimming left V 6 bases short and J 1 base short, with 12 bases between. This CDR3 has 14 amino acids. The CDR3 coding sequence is TGTGCCAGCAGACCGGGACAAACGAACACTGAAGCTTTCTTT. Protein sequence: CASRPGQTNTEAFF.

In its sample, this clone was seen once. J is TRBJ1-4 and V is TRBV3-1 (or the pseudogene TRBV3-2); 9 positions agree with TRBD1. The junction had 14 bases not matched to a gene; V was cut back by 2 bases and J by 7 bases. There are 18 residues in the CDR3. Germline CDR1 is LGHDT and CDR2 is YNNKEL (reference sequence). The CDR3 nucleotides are TGTGCCAGCAGCCAACTTAAGGACAGGGGAGGGTTTAGTGAAAAACTGTTTTTT. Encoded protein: CASSQLKDRGGFSEKLFF.